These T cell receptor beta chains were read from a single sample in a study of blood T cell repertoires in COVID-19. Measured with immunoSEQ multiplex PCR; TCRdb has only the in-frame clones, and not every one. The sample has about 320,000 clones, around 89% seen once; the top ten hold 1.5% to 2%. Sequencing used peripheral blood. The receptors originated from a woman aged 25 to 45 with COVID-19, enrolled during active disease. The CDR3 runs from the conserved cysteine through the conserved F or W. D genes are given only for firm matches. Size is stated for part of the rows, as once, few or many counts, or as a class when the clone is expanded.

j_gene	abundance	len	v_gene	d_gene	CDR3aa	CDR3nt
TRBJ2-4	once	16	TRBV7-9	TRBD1	CASSPPGTGAKNIQYF	TGTGCCAGCAGCCCCCCCGGGACAGGGGCCAAAAACATTCAGTACTTC
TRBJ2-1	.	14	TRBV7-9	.	CASSLVQGSVLQFF	TGTGCCAGCAGCTTAGTTCAGGGGTCCGTGCTGCAGTTCTTC
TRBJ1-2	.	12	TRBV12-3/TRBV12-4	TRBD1	CASRRTGYGYTF	TGTGCCAGCAGACGGACAGGCTATGGCTACACCTTC
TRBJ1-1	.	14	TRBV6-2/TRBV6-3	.	CASSSPDMNTEAFF	TGTGCCAGCAGCAGCCCGGACATGAACACTGAAGCTTTCTTT
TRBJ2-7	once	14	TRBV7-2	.	CASSPEQGPNEQYF	TGTGCCAGCAGCCCAGAACAGGGTCCCAACGAGCAGTACTTC
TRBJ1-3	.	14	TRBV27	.	CASSSWGRSNTIYF	TGTGCCAGCAGTTCCTGGGGGCGATCGAACACCATATATTTT
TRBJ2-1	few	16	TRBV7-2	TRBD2	CASSLRSGGVYNEQFF	TGTGCCAGCAGCTTAAGGAGCGGGGGCGTCTACAATGAGCAGTTCTTC
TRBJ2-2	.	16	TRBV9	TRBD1	CASRAGGTSGTGELFF	TGTGCCAGCAGAGCAGGGGGCACCTCGGGCACCGGGGAGCTGTTTTTT
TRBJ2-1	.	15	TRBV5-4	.	CASSLGGGRRNEQFF	TGTGCCAGCAGCTTGGGGGGGGGCCGAAGAAATGAGCAGTTCTTC
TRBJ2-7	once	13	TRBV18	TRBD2	CASSPPGGSEQYF	TGTGCCAGCTCACCCCCGGGAGGGAGCGAGCAGTACTTC
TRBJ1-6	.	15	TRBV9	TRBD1	CASSPPGQGLSPLHF	TGTGCCAGCAGCCCCCCGGGACAGGGTTTGTCACCCCTCCACTTT
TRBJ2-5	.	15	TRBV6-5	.	CASSYSYSPEETQYF	TGTGCCAGCAGTTACTCGTATAGCCCCGAAGAGACCCAGTACTTC
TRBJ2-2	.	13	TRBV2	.	CASSDRGTGELFF	TGTGCCAGCAGTGATCGGGGCACCGGGGAGCTGTTTTTT
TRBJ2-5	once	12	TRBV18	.	CASSLRQETQYF	TGTGCCAGCTCACTGAGGCAAGAGACCCAGTACTTC
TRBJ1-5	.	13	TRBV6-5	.	CASSPGGNQPQHF	TGTGCCAGCAGTCCGGGGGGGAATCAGCCCCAGCATTTT
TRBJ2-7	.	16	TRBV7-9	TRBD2	CASSLGSGGPPYEQYF	TGTGCCAGCAGCTTAGGTAGCGGGGGGCCTCCCTACGAGCAGTACTTC
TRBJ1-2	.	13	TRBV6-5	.	CASSYSGLVGYTF	TGTGCCAGCAGTTACTCGGGGCTGGTAGGCTACACCTTC
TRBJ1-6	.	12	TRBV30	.	CAWTGSGSPLHF	TGTGCCTGGACAGGGTCAGGTTCACCCCTCCACTTT
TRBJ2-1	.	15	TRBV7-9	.	CASSLLGLGGNEQFF	TGTGCCAGCAGCTTGCTAGGGCTGGGGGGCAATGAGCAGTTCTTC
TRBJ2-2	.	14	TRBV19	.	CASSISDSGGELFF	TGTGCCAGTAGTATTTCTGACAGTGGCGGGGAGCTGTTTTTT
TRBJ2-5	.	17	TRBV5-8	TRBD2	CASSFGLAGGGEETQYF	TGTGCCAGCAGCTTCGGGCTAGCGGGGGGAGGTGAAGAGACCCAGTACTTC
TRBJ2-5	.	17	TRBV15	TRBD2	CATSRGWTSGEEETQYF	TGTGCCACCAGCAGGGGCTGGACTAGCGGGGAAGAAGAGACCCAGTACTTC
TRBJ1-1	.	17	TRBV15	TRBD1	CATSREAKDRGRTEAFF	TGTGCCACCAGCAGAGAGGCGAAGGACAGGGGAAGAACTGAAGCTTTCTTT
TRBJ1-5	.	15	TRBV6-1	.	CASSEAPTGFVPQHF	TGTGCCAGCAGTGAAGCACCGACGGGGTTTGTGCCCCAGCATTTT
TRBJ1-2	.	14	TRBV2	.	CASSLGGSNYGYTF	TGTGCCAGCAGTCTAGGGGGTTCTAACTATGGCTACACCTTC
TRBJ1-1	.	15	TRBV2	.	CASTQGIRSNTEAFF	TGTGCCAGCACACAGGGAATACGTAGTAACACTGAAGCTTTCTTT
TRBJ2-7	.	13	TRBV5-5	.	CASSLAPPYEQYF	TGTGCCAGCAGCTTGGCCCCTCCCTACGAGCAGTACTTC